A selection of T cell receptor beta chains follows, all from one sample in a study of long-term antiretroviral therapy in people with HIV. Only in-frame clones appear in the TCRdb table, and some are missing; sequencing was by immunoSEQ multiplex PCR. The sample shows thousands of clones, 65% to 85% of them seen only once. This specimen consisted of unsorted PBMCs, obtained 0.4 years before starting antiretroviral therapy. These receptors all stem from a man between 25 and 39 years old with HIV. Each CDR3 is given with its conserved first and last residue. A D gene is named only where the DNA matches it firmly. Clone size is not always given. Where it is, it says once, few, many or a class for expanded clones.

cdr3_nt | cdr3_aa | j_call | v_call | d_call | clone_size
TGTGCCAGCAGCGTCCGGGACTGGGCTTACGAGCAGTACTTC | CASSVRDWAYEQYF | TRBJ2-7 | TRBV9 | - | -
TGTGCCAGCAGCCCGATCCGGGAACAGTACCCTTTCTTT | CASSPIREQYPFF | TRBJ1-1 | TRBV7-6 | - | -
TGCAGCGCGGCACAGGGTAGGGACCAGCCCCAGCATTTT | CSAAQGRDQPQHF | TRBJ1-5 | TRBV29-1 | - | -
TGTGCCAGCAAGGGCGGGACAGGGCGCAATCAGCCCCAGCATTTT | CASKGGTGRNQPQHF | TRBJ1-5 | TRBV6-5 | TRBD1 | -
TGTGTCAGAAGCTTCACCTACGAGCAGTACTTC | CVRSFTYEQYF | TRBJ2-7 | TRBV7-5 | - | once
TGTGCCTGGAACCCCGACCGGTGGAACACTGAAGCTTTCTTT | CAWNPDRWNTEAFF | TRBJ1-1 | TRBV30 | - | -
TGTGCCAGCAGTGACCAAGGACAGGGGAACTACGAGCAGTACTTC | CASSDQGQGNYEQYF | TRBJ2-7 | TRBV2 | TRBD1 | few
TGCGCCAGCAGTCCGGGGGCGGAGACTAGCGGGGTTTCCCAGTACTTC | CASSPGAETSGVSQYF | TRBJ2-5 | TRBV10-2 | TRBD2 | -
TGCAGCGTTGATCCGTCCCAGGGGGGTTGGGGCTACACCTTC | CSVDPSQGGWGYTF | TRBJ1-2 | TRBV29-1 | TRBD1 | -
TGTGCCAGCAGCATCACCGGGACTAGCCCCAGCTCCTACAATGAGCAGTTCTTC | CASSITGTSPSSYNEQFF | TRBJ2-1 | TRBV7-2 | TRBD2 | -
TGTGCCAGCAGCGTAGGAGGGGGACAAAACTATGGCTACACCTTC | CASSVGGGQNYGYTF | TRBJ1-2 | TRBV9 | - | once
TGCGCCAGCAGCCCAGGACAGCTTAATGAAAAACTGTTTTTT | CASSPGQLNEKLFF | TRBJ1-4 | TRBV5-1 | - | -
TGTGCCAGCAGCTTATCTGTGAACACTGAAGCTTTCTTT | CASSLSVNTEAFF | TRBJ1-1 | TRBV7-9 | - | -
TGTGCCAGCAGTCCCAAGATGGGACAGGCGGGGACGGATTCTTTCTTT | CASSPKMGQAGTDSFF | TRBJ1-1 | TRBV6-6 | TRBD1 | -
TGTGCCTGGAGTTGGGGGTTAGCGGGAGTCTTAGATACGCAGTATTTT | CAWSWGLAGVLDTQYF | TRBJ2-3 | TRBV30 | TRBD2 | -
TGTGCCAGTAGTATTCCCCAGGGAATGGGCTACAATGAGCAGTTCTTC | CASSIPQGMGYNEQFF | TRBJ2-1 | TRBV19 | - | -
TGTGCCAGCAGCTCCTCCGGGACAGGTGCCCCTAATTCACCCCTCCACTTT | CASSSSGTGAPNSPLHF | TRBJ1-6 | TRBV7-8 | TRBD1 | -
TGTGCCAGCACCTCACAGGGTACCTATGGCTACACCTTC | CASTSQGTYGYTF | TRBJ1-2 | TRBV13 | - | -
TGTGCCAGCAGTCCAGTAGGGGCCGCCTACGAGCAGTACTTC | CASSPVGAAYEQYF | TRBJ2-7 | TRBV6-5 | - | -
TGTGCCAGCAGACCCTACAGGATGGATCAGCCCCAGCATTTT | CASRPYRMDQPQHF | TRBJ1-5 | TRBV6-5 | - | -
TGTGCCAGGAGCGGGACTAGCGCTTACAATGAGCAGTTCTTC | CARSGTSAYNEQFF | TRBJ2-1 | TRBV2 | TRBD2 | few
TGTGCCAGCAGCGAAGGACAGGGCAACTATGGCTACACCTTC | CASSEGQGNYGYTF | TRBJ1-2 | TRBV7-8 | TRBD1 | -
TGTGCCAGCAGCTTAGAACCCCTACTAGCGGGGGAAGGAAATGAGCAGTTCTTC | CASSLEPLLAGEGNEQFF | TRBJ2-1 | TRBV7-9 | TRBD2 | -
TGTGCCAGCGGGGATTCCGAGGGCTACACCTTC | CASGDSEGYTF | TRBJ1-2 | TRBV28 | - | -
TGTGCCAGCATTAGTAGCGGGGGGGCCGGGGAGCTGTTTTTT | CASISSGGAGELFF | TRBJ2-2 | TRBV5-6 | TRBD2 | -
TGTGCCTGGAGTCGGGTTGGGGGGATATTGGCTGAAGCTTTCTTT | CAWSRVGGILAEAFF | TRBJ1-1 | TRBV30 | - | -
TGTGCCAGCAGCCTCCCAGTGGGGGAGCAGTACTTC | CASSLPVGEQYF | TRBJ2-7 | TRBV7-8 | - | once
TGTGCCATCAGTGAAATCGGGGGCGGAGGAGCTTTCTTT | CAISEIGGGGAFF | TRBJ1-1 | TRBV10-3 | - | once
TGTGCCAGCTCACCCCAAATGACTAGCTCCTACGAGCAGTACTTC | CASSPQMTSSYEQYF | TRBJ2-7 | TRBV18 | - | -
TGTGCCAGCACTCACCCCCAAGGGGCGGGTGGAAACACCATATATTTT | CASTHPQGAGGNTIYF | TRBJ1-3 | TRBV6-6 | - | -